These 3 T cell receptor beta chains originate from one sample sequenced in a study of CD8 T cells in ankylosing spondylitis. Overall study results and limits: Ankylosing spondylitis blood appeared to carry a characteristic TCR beta motif of roughly 8 highly homologous variants.

A single record per CDR3 protein comes from TCRdb applying MiXCR to the 5' RACE reads. The sample contains some 400,000 distinct CDR3 sequences, approximately 20% of which appear only once. Antigens of these TCRs are unknown. The sample consisted of blood, either unsorted or a sorted T cell fraction (not recorded which). The receptor source for this set is a male donor with ankylosing spondylitis.

In this sample, this clonotype turned up a few times. The chain uses TRBV5-1 and TRBJ2-1; 9 bases fit TRBD1. Germline trimming cut 3 bases from V and 7 bases from J; bases unmatched to any gene: 8. The germline CDR1 and CDR2 sequences are SGHRS and YFSETQ. The CDR3 spans 15 residues. The CDR3 coding sequence is TGCGCCAGCAGCTCTACGGGACAGGGAATGAATGAGCAGTTCTTC. Its protein product is CASSSTGQGMNEQFF.

The chain uses TRBV28 and TRBJ2-1; TRBD1 agrees at 9 bases. CDR1 and CDR2 (germline): MDHEN, SYDVKM. The CDR3 covers 14 residues. V lost 8 bases to trimming and J lost 9 bases; unmatched junction nucleotides: 11. CDR3 sequence (DNA): TGTGCCAGCGAACAGGGGACAGGGTATGGTGAGCAGTTCTTC. Residues: CASEQGTGYGEQFF.

This clonotype turned up a few times. This rearrangement joins TRBV7-9 to TRBJ1-3; no clear D. The CDR3 totals 15 residues. V was trimmed by 5 bases and J by 0 bases, leaving 11 bases between them. The germline V gene encodes CDR1 SEHNR and CDR2 FQNEAQ (reference sequence). CDR3 sequence reads: CASSLGRFSGNTIYF. The CDR3 region has the DNA TGTGCCAGCAGCCTCGGACGCTTCTCTGGAAACACCATATATTTT.